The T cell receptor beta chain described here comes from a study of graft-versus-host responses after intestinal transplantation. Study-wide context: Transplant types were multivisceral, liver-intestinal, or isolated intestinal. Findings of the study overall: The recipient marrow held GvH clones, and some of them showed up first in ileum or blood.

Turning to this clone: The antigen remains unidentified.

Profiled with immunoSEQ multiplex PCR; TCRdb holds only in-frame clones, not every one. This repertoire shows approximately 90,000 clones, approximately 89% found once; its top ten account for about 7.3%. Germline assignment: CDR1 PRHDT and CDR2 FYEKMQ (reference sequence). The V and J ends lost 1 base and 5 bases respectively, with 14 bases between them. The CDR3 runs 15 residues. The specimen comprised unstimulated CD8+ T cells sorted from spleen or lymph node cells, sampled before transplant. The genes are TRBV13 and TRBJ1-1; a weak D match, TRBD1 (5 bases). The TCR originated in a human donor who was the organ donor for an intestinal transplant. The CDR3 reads CASSLDQGLGTEAFF. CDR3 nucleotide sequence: TGTGCCAGCAGCTTAGATCAGGGACTAGGGACTGAAGCTTTCTTT.